This record concerns one T cell receptor beta chain sequence. Its antigen remains undetermined. No base qualities exist here, and no much larger clone lies one base off it. The cohort was made up of around 720 healthy bone marrow donors. All cohort members were sampled while nominally healthy, although unrecorded immune exposures were likely present. The donor was CMV seronegative and was included in the group of a few hundred seronegative cohort members. Each donor provided a peripheral blood sample, and peripheral blood mononuclear cells were used for TCR beta sequencing. The Qiagen DNeasy Blood Extraction Kit was used to extract genomic DNA from the blood cell samples. This entry is derived from a study of cytomegalovirus exposure and HLA in healthy donors (dated by TCRdb to between 2016 and 2019). With respect to the entire study: In an earlier analysis of some 610 of the donors, approximately 260 Gb of sequence data and about 110 million unique TCR beta sequences from 150 million to 200 million T cells were reported. An early release covering more than 500 HLA-typed donors comprised approximately 290 gigabases of sequencing data and 85 million or so unique TCR sequences. Of the 300 to 450 genotyped donors, approximately 82% fell in the genetic ancestry cluster associated with self-reported Caucasian donors. The study aimed to test whether cataloging public T cell receptors could reveal signatures of past pathogen exposure. The study profiled the T cell repertoires of 500 to 800 subjects by immunosequencing and related them to cytomegalovirus serostatus. A separate validation cohort of 90 to 150 different subjects was used in addition to the roughly 720-subject first cohort. The study combined high-throughput TCR immunosequencing, statistical association of individual TCRs with disease status, and machine learning to predict cytomegalovirus infection status. In a later analysis, previously published TCR beta repertoires from hundreds of donors were re-analyzed and high-resolution HLA genotyping was added so that TCR occurrence patterns could be studied. Rather than drawing on any new phenotypic data, the later analysis identified candidate immune exposures from TCR beta sequences and the way those sequences occurred across donors. To decide whether each TCR beta V gene segment behaved as functional or pseudogenic, an earlier analysis of fewer than 750 of the donors relied on high-throughput TCR beta sequencing. Donor age, sex, ethnicity and CMV serostatus were collected together with the repertoire data. A later genetic analysis used genome-wide SNP genotypes for about 60% of the roughly 700 donors, treating that subset as a discovery cohort. All discovery cohort repertoires had been generated using a single sequencing platform. HLA typing covered class I and class II loci at four-digit resolution. Typing coverage differed by locus: A, B, C, DRB1 and DQB1 were typed in about 620-640 donors, DQA1 in 500 to 550, DPA1 in around 610, and DPB1 in approximately 450. Because of strong linkage in the cohort, roughly five DR-DQ haplotypes were treated as single units for association and clustering. Across around 400 genotyped donors of the cohort, an average of about 240,000 unique TCR beta nucleotide sequences per donor were sequenced, and approximately 17% of those sequences were non-productive.

Receptor libraries were prepared by the immunoSEQ multiplex PCR assay. For the multiplex PCR, a mixture combining 60 forward primers for TCR Vbeta segments and 13 reverse primers for TCR Jbeta segments was used. The CDR3 region of rearranged TCR beta genes was amplified from genomic DNA by a multiplex PCR assay. The amplified TCR beta libraries were sequenced on the Illumina HiSeq System as 87-base-pair reads. The source study handled its data this way. In a later analysis, tens of millions of unique TCR beta chains were counted across the approximately 620 repertoires, and about 9.9 million of these chains were shared by at least two donors. Raw reads were error-corrected and collapsed into unique sequences with a nearest-neighbor algorithm that merged closely related sequences to remove PCR and sequencing errors. CDR3 sequences were aligned to IMGT reference sequences to assign V, D and J gene segments. For a sequence to be retained, at least a six-nucleotide match to both a V gene segment and a J gene segment was required. Rearrangements were called productive when the CDR3 lacked stop codons and stayed in frame with V and J; all others were non-productive. Following IMGT convention, CDR3 was defined as the stretch from the second conserved V-encoded cysteine up to the conserved J-encoded phenylalanine. The earlier analysis of more than 450 of the donors excluded sequences that lacked an unambiguous match to a single V gene segment. An earlier analysis of several hundred of the donors called V segments functional above 56.7% productive rearrangements and segregating when the between-donor standard deviation exceeded 5%. A statistical classification framework was built to diagnose cytomegalovirus status from the catalog of TCR beta chain sequences. In a later analysis, V and J genes were assigned by comparing TCR nucleotide sequences against IMGT/GENE-DB human TR gene sequences. Using the TCRdist pipeline, a later analysis assigned CDR3 sequences along with most-parsimonious VDJ recombination scenarios. In a later analysis, each TCR beta chain was defined by its CDR3 amino acid sequence together with its V-gene family, and reads lacking a unique V-gene family were excluded. A later analysis removed roughly 590 highly shared, low-generation-probability nucleotide sequences to deal with suspected cross-contamination and a sequencing artifact. In a later analysis, a clonal expansion index for each public chain was calculated from normalized within-repertoire ranks of inferred template counts. Generation probabilities in a later analysis came from a VDJ recombination model fitted to out-of-frame rearrangements, and those results were checked against IGoR. In a later analysis, hypergeometric tests were used to score TCR-TCR, TCR-HLA and TCR-CMV co-occurrence, with a repertoire-size bias correction applied to TCR pairs. In a later analysis, false discovery rates were estimated by permuting HLA or CMV assignments 20 times. In a later analysis, co-occurring TCRs were grouped with DBSCAN, and TCRdist sequence similarity was added when clustering was performed within HLA-allele-positive subsets. Repertoires with fewer than 30,000 or more than 120,000 public chains were left out of co-occurrence clustering, as were five repertoires with anomalous nucleotide sharing. TCRdb retrieved this table from immuneACCESS and kept in-frame rearrangements only. Not all clones are present; in checked studies, unresolved V genes account for under half, and no reason is known for the remainder. That table supplies the V and J calls and clone size; D and trimming were determined from the DNA. Recorded for this sample are roughly 130,000 clones; around 79% of them occurred a single time. The ten largest make up more than 3% of the sample.

The CDR3 spans 14 residues, from the cysteine through the phenylalanine. Only CDR3 DNA is held: 42 bases, read in frame from base 1. The germline V end is reduced by 4 bases and the J end by 4 bases; junction bases left unmatched: 5. Taken from the germline V gene, the CDR1 and CDR2 loops are SGHTA and FQGNSA. The full study reports these points: A further reported finding was that TCR beta sequences accurately predicted the HLA-A and HLA-B alleles for most subjects in the first cohort. In a later genetic analysis, a missense DCLRE1C variant was associated with V-gene and J-gene trimming of TCR beta chains, and the association was replicated in an independent cohort. Correlated functional status among segregating V segments might reflect linkage disequilibrium, but an unknown experimental factor could not be ruled out. Because counts were too low, 15 to 20 rarely observed V segments, including chromosome 9 orphons, were excluded from the earlier analysis of 587 of the donors. Strong co-occurrence of HLA alleles, especially DR and DQ, made assigning TCR associations to individual alleles difficult. A later analysis reported that several top co-occurrence clusters appeared linked to parvovirus B19, influenza, CMV and Epstein-Barr virus. Most CMV-associated TCR beta chains appeared to be HLA-restricted in a later analysis, and the HLA associations seemed to be driven largely by CMV exposure. In a later analysis, HLA-associated TCR beta chains showed more clonal expansion and lower generation probabilities than non-associated chains that were equally common. For the cohort, immune exposure information was limited to CMV serostatus. In an earlier analysis of approximately 600 of the donors, most TCR beta V segments were observed in productive rearrangements about 87% or about 30% of the time, broadly matching IMGT annotations. In a later analysis, 15,000 to 20,000 TCR beta sequences were associated with specific HLA alleles at a false discovery rate of 0.05. Some IMGT-functional V segments, including TRBV6-2 and TRBV6-3, could not be distinguished by the 87-base-pair reads and were therefore excluded. Because HLA typing was missing for some donors at each locus, association tests included only the typed subset. The study gave a list of 150 to 200 TCR beta chains associated with cytomegalovirus. In both the original and validation cohorts, the classifier was reported to diagnose cytomegalovirus status with high specificity and sensitivity. Compared with the roughly 600-donor mean, donors in an Asian-associated ancestry cluster had fewer N-insertions in productive TCRs, according to a later genetic analysis. Sequencing depth was assumed to be roughly uniform across donors in the presence/absence analyses, though that assumption may not hold. In a later analysis, the rate of TCR association differed among HLA loci, with DRB1 alleles having the most associated TCRs and HLA-C alleles having the fewest. In vitro tests confirmed that three of the cytomegalovirus-associated TCR beta chains recognize cytomegalovirus antigens. The sequencing pipeline was judged likely to have produced a cluster of highly shared sequence variants as a technical artifact. Most TCR sequences were observed very rarely across donors, whereas some public TCRs were present in many individuals. Only TCR beta chains were sequenced in this cohort, and the absence of alpha or paired-chain data limited detectable features. The authors suggested that the approach could potentially be generalized to other disease states and immunological phenotypes.

The chain is assembled from TRBV7-2 and TRBJ2-3, with 7 bases in between that match TRBD1. Sequencing was carried out using PBMCs. This sequence originates from a female donor in good health and CMV-seronegative. The nucleotides read TGTGCCAGCAGCTCCAGCAGGGGGTCAGATACGCAGTATTTT. This sequence encodes CASSSSRGSDTQYF. With the rest looked up from the reference TRBV7-2 and TRBJ2-3 genes rather than sequenced, the full variable domain is GAGVSQSPSNKVTEKGKDVELRCDPISGHTALYWYRQSLGQGLEFLIYFQGNSAPDKSGLPSDRFSAERTGGSVSTLTIQRTQQEDSAVYLCASSSSRGSDTQYFGPGTRLTVL.